The 29 T cell receptor beta chains in this list originate from one sample, sequenced in a study of cytomegalovirus exposure and HLA in healthy donors. In the PCR, 60 Vbeta and 13 Jbeta primers were used. TCRdb's table, derived via immunoSEQ multiplex PCR, lists solely in-frame clones and lacks some. The sample yields more than 95,000 clones, of which the top ten take up around 2.7%. Sequencing was performed on PBMCs. The source is a young man in good health and CMV-seronegative.

CDR3 nucleotide sequence: TGTGCCACCCGAACGTCGGGAGAAGGTCAGCCCCAGCATTTT. Translating gives CATRTSGEGQPQHF. The chain employs TRBV6-6 and TRBJ1-5; no firm D call. Germline CDR1 MNHNY, CDR2 SVGAGI (reference sequence). The length of the CDR3 is 14 residues. The V end was cut by 10 bases, the J end by 6 bases, with 19 bases between.

This chain connects TRBV29-1 to TRBJ2-7; D is uncertain. The CDR3 is 11 amino acids. CDR1 is SQVTM, CDR2 ANQGSEA, per germline. Trimming left V 4 bases short and J 3 bases short, with 7 bases between. The CDR3 spells CSVAAGYEQYF. CDR3 sequence (DNA): TGCAGCGTTGCGGCAGGCTACGAGCAGTACTTC.

The rearrangement joins TRBV4-1 to TRBJ2-2, with TRBD1 matching 9 bases. The germline gives CDR1 MGHRA, CDR2 YSYEKL. J lost 5 bases, V lost 0 bases, and 7 bases had no gene match. CDR3 length: 17 residues. In DNA, the CDR3 is TGCGCCAGCAGCCAAGATCGGGGACAGGGAAGGACCGGGGAGCTGTTTTTT. Translation gives CASSQDRGQGRTGELFF.

The rearrangement uses TRBV28 and TRBJ2-5; 7 positions agree with TRBD1. V trimming: 5 bases; J trimming: 7 bases; junction bases outside the gene matches: 16. Germline V gene data show CDR1 as MDHEN and CDR2 as SYDVKM. The CDR3 consists of 16 residues. In DNA form, the CDR3 reads TGTGCCAGCAGTCCTACCGGGACAGTTGGGATAGGGACCCAGTACTTC. This gives the protein CASSPTGTVGIGTQYF.

The chain has TRBV6-4 and TRBJ2-3; 11 nucleotides line up with TRBD2. The ends lost 5 bases at V and 4 bases at J; junction bases unmatched: 5. CDR1 is MRHNA and CDR2 is SNTAGT in the germline V gene. The CDR3 length is 15 residues. The CDR3 sequence is CASSQSSGRSDTQYF. For the CDR3, the DNA is TGTGCCAGCAGTCAGTCTAGCGGGAGGTCAGATACGCAGTATTTT.

J is TRBJ1-4 and V is TRBV28; D might be TRBD1 (6 bases). Germline values: CDR1 MDHEN, CDR2 SYDVKM. CDR3 length: 15 residues. With 5 bases removed from V and 10 bases from J, the gap between germline ends came to 20 bases. The CDR3, as DNA: TGTGCCAGCAGTCCCCCGTTGACAGGAAGTGTAAAACTGTTTTTT. Translated: CASSPPLTGSVKLFF.

The chain combines TRBV29-1 with TRBJ1-1, with 10 nucleotides matching TRBD1. The V and J ends lost 6 bases and 4 bases, in that order; junction bases with no gene match: 5. The germline gives CDR1 SQVTM, CDR2 ANQGSEA. CDR3 length: 13 amino acids. The CDR3 bases are TGCAGCGTGAGGACAGGGGGGAGCACTGAAGCTTTCTTT. This sequence encodes CSVRTGGSTEAFF.

The genes are TRBV19 and TRBJ1-1; TRBD1 might be the D (6 bases). The CDR3 has 15 residues. Trimming left V 6 bases short and J 5 bases short, with 19 bases between. The germline CDR1 and CDR2 sequences are LNHDA and SQIVND (reference sequence). The CDR3: CASSPWGGGKTEAFF. The CDR3 coding sequence is TGTGCCAGTAGCCCCTGGGGGGGCGGAAAAACTGAAGCTTTCTTT.

The chain combines TRBV5-5 with TRBJ2-7; 13 bases match TRBD2. The junction had 6 bases not matched to a gene; V was cut back by 0 bases and J by 12 bases. From germline, CDR1 is SGHKS and CDR2 YYEKEE (reference sequence). This CDR3 is built from 14 residues. The chain's CDR3 is CASSLAGLAGAGYF. CDR3 nucleotides: TGTGCCAGCAGCTTGGCAGGACTAGCGGGAGCTGGGTACTTC.

This sequence joins TRBV4-3 and TRBJ1-1, with 9 bases lining up with TRBD1. The CDR3 is 17 amino acids. Germline V CDR1 and CDR2: LGHNA, YSLEER. The trim removed 2 bases at V and 1 base at J, leaving 8 bases unmatched. CDR3 in amino acids: CASSQLISGQGNTEAFF. Here the CDR3 DNA reads TGCGCCAGCAGCCAACTGATATCGGGACAGGGGAACACTGAAGCTTTCTTT.

This chain joins TRBV30 and TRBJ1-3; D call uncertain. Per germline, CDR1 GTSNPN and CDR2 SVGIG (reference sequence). This CDR3 is built from 14 residues. V lost 4 bases and J lost 0, with 10 bases in between. The CDR3 DNA follows: TGTGCCTGGAAAAAGGAGCACTCTGGAAACACCATATATTTT. This translates into CAWKKEHSGNTIYF.

The rearrangement uses TRBV29-1 and TRBJ1-2; D may be TRBD1 (6 bases). The CDR3 totals 15 residues. Trimming removed 3 bases at V and 3 bases at J, with 17 bases between. From germline, CDR1 is SQVTM and CDR2 ANQGSEA. The CDR3 sequence: CSVEDFEQGDYGYTF. CDR3 sequence (DNA): TGCAGCGTTGAGGATTTTGAACAGGGCGACTATGGCTACACCTTC.

This chain uses TRBV6-1 with TRBJ2-2, with TRBD2 matching over 14 bases. The CDR3 is 19 residues long. Per the germline V gene, CDR1 is MNHNS and CDR2 is SASEGT. With 3 bases clipped from V and 7 bases from J, the junction kept 13 bases outside the gene matches. CDR3 loop: CASSDGTSGSLVIGGELFF. CDR3 in DNA: TGTGCCAGCAGTGACGGGACTAGCGGGAGCCTTGTGATTGGCGGGGAGCTGTTTTTT.

This chain uses TRBV28 with TRBJ1-3; D perhaps matches TRBD1 (5 bases). CDR1 and CDR2 (germline): MDHEN, SYDVKM. This CDR3 region has 15 residues. V lost 7 bases and J 1 base, leaving 14 bases between the germline ends. The CDR3 DNA follows: TGTGCCAGCACTAATTCTCGGGGGTCTGGAAACACCATATATTTT. This encodes CASTNSRGSGNTIYF.

The chain is built from TRBV30 and TRBJ2-7; TRBD1 matches at 10 bases. This CDR3 is built from 14 residues. Germline CDR1 reads GTSNPN; CDR2 reads SVGIG (reference sequence). V dropped 0 bases and J dropped 4; count of bases not matched to a gene: 3. In DNA form, the CDR3 reads TGTGCCTGGAGTGTAGGGGACAGGGGATACGAGCAGTACTTC. Protein sequence: CAWSVGDRGYEQYF.

This clone is called medium-sized based on its frequency. The rearrangement uses TRBV7-9 and TRBJ2-7; 7 bases are shared with TRBD1. The length of the CDR3 is 14 residues. Trimming removed 5 bases from V and 3 bases from J; junction bases left unmatched: 7. CDR1 and CDR2 from the germline V gene are SEHNR and FQNEAQ (reference sequence). CDR3 DNA sequence: TGTGCCAGCAGCACTTTCCGGGACAGCTACGAGCAGTACTTC. The encoded protein is CASSTFRDSYEQYF. Full variable domain (remainder filled in from reference TRBV7-9 and TRBJ2-7): DTGVSQNPRHKITKRGQNVTFRCDPISEHNRLYWYRQTLGQGPEFLTYFQNEAQLEKSRLLSDRFSAERPKGSFSTLEIQRTEQGDSAMYLCASSTFRDSYEQYFGPGTRLTVT.

CDR3 sequence: CASSPSGFTEAFF. CDR3 DNA sequence: TGTGCCAGCAGCCCCTCCGGGTTCACTGAAGCTTTCTTT. The chain carries TRBV7-9 and TRBJ1-1; D unclear. Trimming pared 5 bases from V and 4 bases from J, leaving 11 bases between. The CDR3 has 13 amino acids. The germline CDR1 and CDR2 sequences are SEHNR and FQNEAQ (reference sequence).

DNA for the CDR3: TGCAGCGTTGAAGACCCCGGACAGGGATATGGCTACACCTTC. Residues: CSVEDPGQGYGYTF. The chain recombines TRBV29-1 with TRBJ1-2, with 8 bases lining up with TRBD1. Germline trimming cut 0 bases from V and 5 bases from J; bases unmatched to any gene: 5. The CDR3 has 14 residues. The germline gives CDR1 SQVTM, CDR2 ANQGSEA.

The chain joins TRBV11-2 to TRBJ2-1; tentative D call: TRBD2 (5 bases). V shed 5 bases and J shed 5 bases, with 13 bases lying between them. CDR3 length: 14 amino acids. The germline V gene has CDR1 SGHAT and CDR2 FQNNGV. CDR3 in DNA: TGTGCCAGCAGCGACCCCCCGGAGGACAATGAGCAGTTCTTC. Translating gives CASSDPPEDNEQFF.

The chain joins TRBV6-1 to TRBJ2-7; TRBD2 matches 13 bases. The CDR3 extends over 16 amino acids. Germline assignment: CDR1 MNHNS and CDR2 SASEGT. V dropped 4 bases and J dropped 7; count of bases not matched to a gene: 10. In nucleotides, the CDR3 is TGTGCCAGCAGTGCCATTCGGGGACTAGCGGGAAAGGAGCAGTACTTC. It specifies CASSAIRGLAGKEQYF.

The chain couples TRBV4-1 to TRBJ2-2, with 10 bases fitting TRBD2. The CDR3 has 19 amino acids. J gave up 1 base and V 0 bases, and 8 bases lay outside the gene matches. Germline loops: CDR1 MGHRA, CDR2 YSYEKL. CDR3 sequence: CASSQDAVAGGLNTGELFF. CDR3 nucleotides: TGCGCCAGCAGCCAAGATGCGGTAGCGGGAGGCCTGAACACCGGGGAGCTGTTTTTT.

The V and J genes are TRBV4-1 and TRBJ1-2; maybe TRBD1 (6 bases). Trimming took 2 bases from V and 2 from J, leaving 15 bases between them. Germline lookup yields CDR1 MGHRA and CDR2 YSYEKL. This CDR3 region has 16 residues. CDR3 amino acids: CASSQLGQKRNYGYTF. The CDR3 DNA is TGCGCCAGCAGCCAACTCGGACAGAAGAGAAACTATGGCTACACCTTC.

The rearrangement joins TRBV29-1 to TRBJ1-2; D is possibly TRBD1 (5 bases). Trimming shortened V by 4 bases and J by 7 bases, and 16 bases separated the two germline ends. Germline values: CDR1 SQVTM, CDR2 ANQGSEA. This CDR3 is 13 amino acids long. CDR3 amino acids: CSVGPRQYPGYTF. In nucleotides, the CDR3 is TGCAGCGTTGGGCCCCGACAGTACCCTGGCTACACCTTC.

The chain joins TRBV7-3 to TRBJ2-7; possibly TRBD1 for D (5 bases). Trimming took 5 bases from V and 4 from J, leaving 15 bases between them. In germline, CDR1 is SGHTA, CDR2 FQGTGA. This CDR3 has 14 residues. The CDR3 protein is CASSKRWGTYEQYF. The CDR3 region has the DNA TGTGCCAGCAGCAAACGCTGGGGCACATACGAGCAGTACTTC.

This sequence joins TRBV28 and TRBJ1-2; no clear D gene. V gave up 7 bases and J gave up 2 bases, with 5 bases separating them. CDR1 is MDHEN and CDR2 is SYDVKM in the germline V gene. The CDR3 totals 11 residues. The CDR3, as DNA: TGTGCCAGCAAACTCAACTATGGCTACACCTTC. The encoded protein is CASKLNYGYTF.

V and J are TRBV30 and TRBJ2-2, with TRBD1 matching over 8 bases. CDR1 and CDR2 (germline): GTSNPN, SVGIG (reference sequence). Trimming cost V 5 bases and J 3 bases; bases outside gene matches: 14. The CDR3 has 17 amino acids. CDR3 in DNA: TGTGCCTGGGATGACTTCCCGGCAGGGGGCTACACCGGGGAGCTGTTTTTT. Its protein is CAWDDFPAGGYTGELFF.

This chain joins TRBV29-1 and TRBJ2-2, with 10 positions matching TRBD2. Germline V gene sequence: CDR1 SQVTM, CDR2 ANQGSEA. The CDR3 consists of 14 residues. The trim removed 6 bases at V and 1 base at J, leaving 2 bases unmatched. The CDR3 sequence is CSVWTSGNTGELFF. The CDR3 DNA sequence: TGCAGCGTCTGGACTAGCGGGAACACCGGGGAGCTGTTTTTT.

This rearrangement joins TRBV5-6 to TRBJ1-1; D unresolved. Germline values: CDR1 SGHDT, CDR2 YYEEEE. The V gene lost 4 bases and the J gene lost 1 base, with 14 bases spanning the gap. The CDR3 consists of 15 residues. The CDR3 region has the DNA TGTGCCAGCAGCCTGAATCAGGTTTGGAACACTGAAGCTTTCTTT. Amino acids: CASSLNQVWNTEAFF. The complete variable domain, with remaining parts taken from reference TRBV5-6 and TRBJ1-1, reads DAGVTQSPTHLIKTRGQQVTLRCSPKSGHDTVSWYQQALGQGPQFIFQYYEEEERQRGNFPDRFSGHQFPNYSSELNVNALLLGDSALYLCASSLNQVWNTEAFFGQGTRLTVV.

The chain has TRBV19 and TRBJ2-7, with 8 bases aligning to TRBD1. Unmatched junction bases numbered 13, after V lost 5 bases and J lost 4 bases. The CDR3 contains 16 residues. Looked up from germline, CDR1 is LNHDA and CDR2 is SQIVND (reference sequence). CDR3 sequence (DNA): TGTGCCAGTAGTTCGTTCGTCGGACAGGGAATGTACGAGCAGTACTTC. Residues: CASSSFVGQGMYEQYF.